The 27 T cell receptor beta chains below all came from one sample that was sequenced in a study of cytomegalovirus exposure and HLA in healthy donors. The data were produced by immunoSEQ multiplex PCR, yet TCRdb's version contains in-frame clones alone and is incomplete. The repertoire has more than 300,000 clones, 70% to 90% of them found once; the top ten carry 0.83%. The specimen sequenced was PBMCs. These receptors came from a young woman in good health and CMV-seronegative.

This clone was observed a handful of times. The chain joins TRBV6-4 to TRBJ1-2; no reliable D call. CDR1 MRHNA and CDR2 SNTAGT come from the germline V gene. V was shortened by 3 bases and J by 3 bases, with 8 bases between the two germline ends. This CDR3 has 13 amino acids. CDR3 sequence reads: CASSDTRYYGYTF. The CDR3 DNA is TGTGCCAGCAGTGATACACGCTACTATGGCTACACCTTC.

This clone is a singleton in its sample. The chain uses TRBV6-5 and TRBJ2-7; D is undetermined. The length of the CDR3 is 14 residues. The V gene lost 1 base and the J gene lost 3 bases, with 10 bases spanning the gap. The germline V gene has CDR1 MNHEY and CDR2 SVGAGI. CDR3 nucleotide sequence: TGTGCCAGCAGTTACTTTGGCACAGACTACGAGCAGTACTTC. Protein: CASSYFGTDYEQYF.

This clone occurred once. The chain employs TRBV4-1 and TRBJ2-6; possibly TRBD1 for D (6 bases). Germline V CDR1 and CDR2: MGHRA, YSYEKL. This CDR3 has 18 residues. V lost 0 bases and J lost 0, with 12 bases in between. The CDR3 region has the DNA TGCGCCAGCAGCCAAGATCTGGGGACACTCTCTGGGGCCAACGTCCTGACTTTC. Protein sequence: CASSQDLGTLSGANVLTF.

The CDR3: CASSLSRVDQPQHF. CDR3 coding DNA: TGTGCCAGCAGTTTATCGAGAGTAGATCAGCCCCAGCATTTT. This chain links TRBV28 with TRBJ1-5; D not resolved. The CDR3 has 14 amino acids. Germline loops: CDR1 MDHEN, CDR2 SYDVKM. The V gene lost 1 base and the J gene lost 5 bases, with 9 bases spanning the gap.

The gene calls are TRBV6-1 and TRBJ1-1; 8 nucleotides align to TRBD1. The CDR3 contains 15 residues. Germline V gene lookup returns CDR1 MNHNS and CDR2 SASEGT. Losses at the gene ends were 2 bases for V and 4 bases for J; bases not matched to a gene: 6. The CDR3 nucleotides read TGTGCCAGCAGTGAATCACGACAGGGGCTCACTGAAGCTTTCTTT. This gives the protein CASSESRQGLTEAFF.

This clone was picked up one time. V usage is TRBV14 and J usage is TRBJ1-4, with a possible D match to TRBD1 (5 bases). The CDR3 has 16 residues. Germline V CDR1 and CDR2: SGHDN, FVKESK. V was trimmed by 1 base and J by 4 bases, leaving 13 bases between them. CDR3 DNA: TGTGCCAGCAGCCAAGTTACGGCAGGGCTTAATGAAAAACTGTTTTTT. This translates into CASSQVTAGLNEKLFF.

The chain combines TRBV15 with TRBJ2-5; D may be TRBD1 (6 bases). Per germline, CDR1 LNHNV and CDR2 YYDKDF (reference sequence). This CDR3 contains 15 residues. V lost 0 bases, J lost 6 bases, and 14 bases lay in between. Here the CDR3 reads CATSRDTGSLKTQYF. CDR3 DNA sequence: TGTGCCACCAGCAGAGATACAGGGTCTCTGAAGACCCAGTACTTC.

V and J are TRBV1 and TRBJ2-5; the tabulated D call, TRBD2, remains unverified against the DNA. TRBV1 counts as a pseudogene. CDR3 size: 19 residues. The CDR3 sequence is CTSSQEKGLADHYLGTQYF. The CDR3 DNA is TGCACCAGCAGCCAAGAGAAAGGACTAGCGGATCATTACCTAGGGACCCAGTACTTC.

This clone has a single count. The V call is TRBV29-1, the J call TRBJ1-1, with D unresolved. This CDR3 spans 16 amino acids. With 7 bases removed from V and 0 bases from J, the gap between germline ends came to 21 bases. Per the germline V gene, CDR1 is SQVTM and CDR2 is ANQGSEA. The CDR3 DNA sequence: TGCAGCGCCCTACGGCAGCGGGGTGCCATGAACACTGAAGCTTTCTTT. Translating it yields CSALRQRGAMNTEAFF. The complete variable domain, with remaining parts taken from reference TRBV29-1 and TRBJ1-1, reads SAVISQKPSRDICQRGTSLTIQCQVDSQVTMMFWYRQQPGQSLTLIATANQGSEATYESGFVIDKFPISRPNLTFSTLTVSNMSPEDSSIYLCSALRQRGAMNTEAFFGQGTRLTVV.

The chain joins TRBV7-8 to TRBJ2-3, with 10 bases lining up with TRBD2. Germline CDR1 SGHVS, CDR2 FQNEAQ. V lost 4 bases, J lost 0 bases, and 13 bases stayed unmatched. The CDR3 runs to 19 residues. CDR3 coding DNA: TGTGCCAGCAGCTGGAGTCCTAGCGGGGGATTCTCTAGCACAGATACGCAGTATTTT. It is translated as CASSWSPSGGFSSTDTQYF.

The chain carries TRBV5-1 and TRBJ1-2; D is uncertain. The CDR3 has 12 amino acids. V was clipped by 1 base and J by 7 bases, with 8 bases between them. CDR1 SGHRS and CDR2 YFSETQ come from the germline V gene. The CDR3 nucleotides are TGCGCCAGCAGCTTGTACCGGGGTGGCTACACCTTC. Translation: CASSLYRGGYTF. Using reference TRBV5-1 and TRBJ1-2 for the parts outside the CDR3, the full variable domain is KAGVTQTPRYLIKTRGQQVTLSCSPISGHRSVSWYQQTPGQGLQFLFEYFSETQRNKGNFPGRFSGRQFSNSRSEMNVSTLELGDSALYLCASSLYRGGYTFGSGTRLTVV.

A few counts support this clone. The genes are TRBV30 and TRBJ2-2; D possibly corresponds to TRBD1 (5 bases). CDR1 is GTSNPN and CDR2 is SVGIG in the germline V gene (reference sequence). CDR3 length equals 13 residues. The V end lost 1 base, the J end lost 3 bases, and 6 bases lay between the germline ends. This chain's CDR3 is CAWSARDTGELFF. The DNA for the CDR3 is TGTGCCTGGAGTGCCAGGGACACCGGGGAGCTGTTTTTT. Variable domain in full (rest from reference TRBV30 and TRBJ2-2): SQTIHQWPATLVQPVGSPLSLECTVEGTSNPNLYWYRQAAGRGLQLLFYSVGIGQISSEVPQNLSASRPQDRQFILSSKKLLLSDSGFYLCAWSARDTGELFFGEGSRLTVL.

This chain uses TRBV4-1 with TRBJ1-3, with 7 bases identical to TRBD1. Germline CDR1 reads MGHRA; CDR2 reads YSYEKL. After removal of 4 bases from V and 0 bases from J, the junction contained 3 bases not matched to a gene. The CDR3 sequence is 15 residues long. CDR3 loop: CASSPGGNSGNTIYF. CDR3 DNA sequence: TGCGCCAGCAGCCCAGGGGGTAACTCTGGAAACACCATATATTTT.

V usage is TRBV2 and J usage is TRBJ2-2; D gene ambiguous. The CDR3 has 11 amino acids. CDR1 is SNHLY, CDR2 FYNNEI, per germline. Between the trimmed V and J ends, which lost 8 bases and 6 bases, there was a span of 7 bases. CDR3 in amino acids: CASEAAGELFF. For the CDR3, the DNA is TGTGCCAGCGAGGCAGCCGGGGAGCTGTTTTTT. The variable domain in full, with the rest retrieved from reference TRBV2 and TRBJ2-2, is EPEVTQTPSHQVTQMGQEVILRCVPISNHLYFYWYRQILGQKVEFLVSFYNNEISEKSEIFDDQFSVERPDGSNFTLKIRSTKLEDSAMYFCASEAAGELFFGEGSRLTVL.

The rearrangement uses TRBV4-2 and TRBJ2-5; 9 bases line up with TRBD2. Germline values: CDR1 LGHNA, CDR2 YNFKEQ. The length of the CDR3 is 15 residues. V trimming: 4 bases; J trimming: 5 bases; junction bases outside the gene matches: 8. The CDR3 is CASSRNSGRGETQYF. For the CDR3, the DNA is TGTGCCAGCAGCCGTAATAGCGGGAGAGGCGAGACCCAGTACTTC.

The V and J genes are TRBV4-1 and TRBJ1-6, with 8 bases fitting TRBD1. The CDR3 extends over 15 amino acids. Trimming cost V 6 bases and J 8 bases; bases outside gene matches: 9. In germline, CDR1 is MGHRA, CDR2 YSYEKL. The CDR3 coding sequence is TGCGCCAGCAGGCAGCCAGGGGGCGCGGATTCACCCCTCCACTTT. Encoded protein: CASRQPGGADSPLHF.

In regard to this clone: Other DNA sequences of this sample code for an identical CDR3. The CDR3 spells CASSLLGDTYEQYF. CDR3 nucleotide sequence: TGTGCCAGCAGTTTATTAGGGGACACCTACGAGCAGTACTTC. The chain links TRBV27 to TRBJ2-7, with a tentative D call TRBD1 (6 bases). Per germline, CDR1 MNHEY and CDR2 SMNVEV (reference sequence). V was shortened by 1 base and J by 2 bases, with 9 bases between the two germline ends. There are 14 residues in the CDR3.

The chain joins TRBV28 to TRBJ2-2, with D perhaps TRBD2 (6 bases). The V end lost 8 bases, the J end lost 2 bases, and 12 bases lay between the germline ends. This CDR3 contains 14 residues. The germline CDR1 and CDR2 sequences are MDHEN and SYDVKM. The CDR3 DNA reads TGTGCCAGCGGTATGGGGGGTAACACCGGGGAGCTGTTTTTT. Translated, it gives CASGMGGNTGELFF.

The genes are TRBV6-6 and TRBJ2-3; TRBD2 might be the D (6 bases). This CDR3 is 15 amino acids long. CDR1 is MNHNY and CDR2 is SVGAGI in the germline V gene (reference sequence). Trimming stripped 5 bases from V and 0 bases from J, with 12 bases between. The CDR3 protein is CASSNRLESTDTQYF. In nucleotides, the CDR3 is TGTGCCAGCAGTAACCGACTAGAGAGCACAGATACGCAGTATTTT.

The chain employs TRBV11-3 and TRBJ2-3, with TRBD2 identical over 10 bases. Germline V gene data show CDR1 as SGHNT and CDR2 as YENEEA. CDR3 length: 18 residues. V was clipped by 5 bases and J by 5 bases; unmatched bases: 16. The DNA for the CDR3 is TGTGCCAGCAGCCCCCGTAGGAGCGGGGGGGCCTCGGTAGATACGCAGTATTTT. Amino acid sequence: CASSPRRSGGASVDTQYF.

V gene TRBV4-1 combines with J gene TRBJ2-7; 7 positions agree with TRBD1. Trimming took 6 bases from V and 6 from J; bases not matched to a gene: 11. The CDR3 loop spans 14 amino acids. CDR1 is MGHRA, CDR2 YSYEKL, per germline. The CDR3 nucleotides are TGCGCCAGCAGTGGGACAGAGGTCCAGTCCGAGCAGTACTTC. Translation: CASSGTEVQSEQYF.

The CDR3 DNA follows: TGTGCCAGCAGCTTAGCGGGGCTGCCTGCAGATACGCAGTATTTT. Translation: CASSLAGLPADTQYF. The chain combines TRBV7-8 with TRBJ2-3; D is perhaps TRBD1 (5 bases). There are 15 residues in the CDR3. Trimming shortened V by 0 bases and J by 4 bases, and 11 bases separated the two germline ends. Germline CDR1 SGHVS, CDR2 FQNEAQ.

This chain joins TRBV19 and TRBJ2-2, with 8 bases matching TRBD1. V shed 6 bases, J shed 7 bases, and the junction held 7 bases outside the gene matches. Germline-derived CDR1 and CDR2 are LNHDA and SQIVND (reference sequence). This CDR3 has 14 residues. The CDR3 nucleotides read TGTGCCAGTAGGGGACAGGCGAAGGGCGGGGAGCTGTTTTTT. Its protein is CASRGQAKGGELFF.

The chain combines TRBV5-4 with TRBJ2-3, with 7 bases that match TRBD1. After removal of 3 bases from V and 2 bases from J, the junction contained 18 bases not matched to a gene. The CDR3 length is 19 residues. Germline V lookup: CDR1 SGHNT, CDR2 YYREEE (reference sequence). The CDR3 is CASSSPVPDTGQPTDTQYF. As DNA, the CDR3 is TGTGCCAGCAGCTCTCCGGTGCCGGACACGGGACAGCCCACAGATACGCAGTATTTT.

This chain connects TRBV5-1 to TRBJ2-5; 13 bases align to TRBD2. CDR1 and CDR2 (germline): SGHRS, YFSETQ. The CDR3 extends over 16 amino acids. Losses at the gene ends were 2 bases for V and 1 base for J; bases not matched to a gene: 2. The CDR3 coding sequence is TGCGCCAGCAGCTTCGGACTAGCGGGGGTCCAAGAGACCCAGTACTTC. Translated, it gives CASSFGLAGVQETQYF.

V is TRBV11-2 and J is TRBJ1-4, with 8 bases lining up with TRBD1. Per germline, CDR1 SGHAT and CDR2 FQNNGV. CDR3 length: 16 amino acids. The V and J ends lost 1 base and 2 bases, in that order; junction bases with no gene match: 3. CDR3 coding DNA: TGTGCCAGCAGCTTAGGACAGGGGATCACTAATGAAAAACTGTTTTTT. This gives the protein CASSLGQGITNEKLFF.

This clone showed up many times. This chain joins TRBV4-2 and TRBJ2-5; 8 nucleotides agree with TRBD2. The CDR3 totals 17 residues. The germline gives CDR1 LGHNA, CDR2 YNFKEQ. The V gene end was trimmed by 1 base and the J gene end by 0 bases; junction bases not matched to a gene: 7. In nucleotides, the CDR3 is TGTGCCAGCAGCCAAGGGACTAGCCAGCTGTACCAAGAGACCCAGTACTTC. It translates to CASSQGTSQLYQETQYF.